This T cell receptor (beta chain) stems from a study of OX40 agonist ivuxolimab in advanced cancers. The data were produced by immunoSEQ multiplex PCR, yet TCRdb's version contains in-frame clones alone and is incomplete. The repertoire has tens of thousands of clones, more than 65% of them found once; the top ten carry roughly 4.5%. The CDR3 totals 14 residues. Germline CDR1 is SGHNT and CDR2 is YENEEA. V lost 4 bases and J lost 7; bases outside the gene matches: 4. This clone was recorded only once. This sequence originates from an adult with an advanced solid tumor such as melanoma, head and neck, liver or kidney cancer. The sample in question was CD4+ or CD8+ T cells sorted from blood, obtained in a trial of the OX40 agonist ivuxolimab. The genes are TRBV11-3 and TRBJ2-4, with 10 positions matching TRBD1. CDR3 coding DNA: TGTGCCAGCAGCTCGACAGGGGGCATGAACATTCAGTACTTC. This translates into CASSSTGGMNIQYF.